This T cell receptor (beta chain) was found in a study of PD-1 blockade in classical Hodgkin lymphoma. The data were produced by immunoSEQ multiplex PCR, yet TCRdb's version contains in-frame clones alone and is incomplete. This table has some 31,000 clones, 90% to 95% appearing once. As for this clone: Antigen specificity is unknown.

The CDR3 covers 18 residues. V trimming: 1 base; J trimming: 5 bases; junction bases outside the gene matches: 11. Germline V gives CDR1 SGHRS, CDR2 YFSETQ. The time point: newly diagnosed, previously untreated cHL patient sample. Comparators were PBMCs taken from newly diagnosed, untreated classical Hodgkin lymphoma. Study conclusions and caveats: What caused the repertoire differences, perhaps disease activity or prior therapy, remains undefined. A reduction in baseline TCR diversity was reportedly seen in newly diagnosed patients relative to healthy donors.

Specimen: peripheral blood mononuclear cells (PBMCs). V and J are TRBV5-1 and TRBJ2-2; 10 bases line up with TRBD2. The sequence came from a human donor with classical Hodgkin lymphoma. The CDR3 coding sequence is TGCGCCAGCAGCTTGCCTACGGCTAGCGGGAGTGGAACCGGGGAGCTGTTTTTT. Its translation is CASSLPTASGSGTGELFF.